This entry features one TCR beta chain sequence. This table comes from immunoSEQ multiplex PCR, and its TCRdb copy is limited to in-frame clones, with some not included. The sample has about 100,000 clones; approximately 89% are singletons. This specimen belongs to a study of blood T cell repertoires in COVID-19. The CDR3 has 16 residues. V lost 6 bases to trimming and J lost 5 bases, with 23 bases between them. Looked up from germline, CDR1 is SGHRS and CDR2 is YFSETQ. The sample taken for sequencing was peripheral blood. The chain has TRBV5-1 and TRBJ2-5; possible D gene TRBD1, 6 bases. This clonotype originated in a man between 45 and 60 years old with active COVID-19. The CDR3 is CASTSLPVGAGETQYF. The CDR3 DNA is TGCGCCAGCACCTCCTTACCGGTGGGGGCAGGGGAGACCCAGTACTTC.